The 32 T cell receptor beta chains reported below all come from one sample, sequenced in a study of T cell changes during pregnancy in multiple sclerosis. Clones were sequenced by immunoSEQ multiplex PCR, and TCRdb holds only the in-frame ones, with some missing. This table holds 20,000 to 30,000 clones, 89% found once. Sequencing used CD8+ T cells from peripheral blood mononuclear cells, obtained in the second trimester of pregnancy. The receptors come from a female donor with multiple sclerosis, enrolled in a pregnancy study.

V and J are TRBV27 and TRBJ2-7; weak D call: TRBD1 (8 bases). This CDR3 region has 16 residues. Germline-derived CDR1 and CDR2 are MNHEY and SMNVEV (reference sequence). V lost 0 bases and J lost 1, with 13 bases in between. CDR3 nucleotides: TGTGCCAGCAGTTTATCCGGACAGGGAGGGTCCTACGAGCAGTACTTC. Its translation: CASSLSGQGGSYEQYF.

The DNA for the CDR3 is TGTGCCAGCAGCCAAGATTGGGCTAGCGGGCACTACGAGCAGTACTTC. Its translation: CASSQDWASGHYEQYF. The chain has TRBV4-2 and TRBJ2-7; TRBD2 matches 8 bases. V shed 0 bases, J shed 3 bases, and the junction held 7 bases outside the gene matches. Per germline, CDR1 LGHNA and CDR2 YNFKEQ. CDR3 size: 16 residues.

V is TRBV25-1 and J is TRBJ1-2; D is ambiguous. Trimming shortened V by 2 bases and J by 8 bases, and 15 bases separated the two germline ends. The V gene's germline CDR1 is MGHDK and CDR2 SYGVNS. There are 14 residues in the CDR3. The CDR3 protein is CASSEITGGYGYTF. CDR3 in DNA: TGTGCCAGCAGTGAAATAACGGGAGGGTACGGCTACACCTTC.

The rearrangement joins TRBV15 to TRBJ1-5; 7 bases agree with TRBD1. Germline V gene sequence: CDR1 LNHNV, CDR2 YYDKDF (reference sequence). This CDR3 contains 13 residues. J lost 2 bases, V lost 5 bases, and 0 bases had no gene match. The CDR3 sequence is CATSDRGNQPQHF. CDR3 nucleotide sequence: TGTGCCACCAGCGACAGGGGCAATCAGCCCCAGCATTTT.

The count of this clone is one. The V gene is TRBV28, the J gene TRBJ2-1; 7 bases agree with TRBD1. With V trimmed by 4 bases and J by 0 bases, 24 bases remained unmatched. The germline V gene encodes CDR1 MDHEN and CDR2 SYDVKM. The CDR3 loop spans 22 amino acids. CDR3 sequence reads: CASSSPTALTGEPLSSYNEQFF. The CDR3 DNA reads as TGTGCCAGCAGTTCCCCGACAGCTTTAACAGGGGAACCACTCAGCTCCTACAATGAGCAGTTCTTC.

In DNA, the CDR3 is TGTGCCAGCAGCGTAGAGCTAGCGGACAATGAGCAGTTCTTC. Its translation is CASSVELADNEQFF. The chain employs TRBV9 and TRBJ2-1, with 7 bases matching TRBD2. The germline gives CDR1 SGDLS, CDR2 YYNGEE. The CDR3 length is 14 residues. The V and J ends lost 0 bases and 5 bases, in that order; junction bases with no gene match: 2. Together with reference TRBV9 and TRBJ2-1, the CDR3 gives the full variable domain: DSGVTQTPKHLITATGQRVTLRCSPRSGDLSVYWYQQSLDQGLQFLIQYYNGEERAKGNILERFSAQQFPDLHSELNLSSLELGDSALYFCASSVELADNEQFFGPGTRLTVL.

The CDR3 here is CASSLSEEQYF. In DNA, the CDR3 is TGTGCCAGCAGTTTATCTGAGGAGCAGTACTTC. The rearrangement uses TRBV28 and TRBJ2-7; D is ambiguous. CDR3 size: 11 residues. The V and J ends lost 1 base and 7 bases respectively, with 5 bases between them. The germline gives CDR1 MDHEN, CDR2 SYDVKM.

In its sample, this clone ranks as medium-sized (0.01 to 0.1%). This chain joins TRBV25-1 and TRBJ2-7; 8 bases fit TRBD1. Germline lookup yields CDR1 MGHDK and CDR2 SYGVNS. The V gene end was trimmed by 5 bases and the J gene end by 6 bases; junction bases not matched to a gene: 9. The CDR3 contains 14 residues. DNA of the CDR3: TGTGCCAGCAGTCCCGGGACAGGCCTGCTCGAGCAGTACTTC. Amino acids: CASSPGTGLLEQYF.

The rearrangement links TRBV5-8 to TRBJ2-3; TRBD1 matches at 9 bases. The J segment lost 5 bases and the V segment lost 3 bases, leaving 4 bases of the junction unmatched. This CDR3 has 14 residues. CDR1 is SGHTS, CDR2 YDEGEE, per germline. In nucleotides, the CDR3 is TGTGCCAGCAGCTCGGGACAGGGTATAGATACGCAGTATTTT. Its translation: CASSSGQGIDTQYF.

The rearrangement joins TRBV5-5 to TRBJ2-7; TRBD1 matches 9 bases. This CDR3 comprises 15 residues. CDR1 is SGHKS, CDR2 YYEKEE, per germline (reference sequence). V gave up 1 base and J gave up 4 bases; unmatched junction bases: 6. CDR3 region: CASSLITGGRYEQYF. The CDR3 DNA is TGTGCCAGCAGCTTGATAACAGGGGGCCGGTACGAGCAGTACTTC. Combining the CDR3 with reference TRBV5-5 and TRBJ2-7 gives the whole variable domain DAGVTQSPTHLIKTRGQQVTLRCSPISGHKSVSWYQQVLGQGPQFIFQYYEKEERGRGNFPDRFSARQFPNYSSELNVNALLLGDSALYLCASSLITGGRYEQYFGPGTRLTVT.

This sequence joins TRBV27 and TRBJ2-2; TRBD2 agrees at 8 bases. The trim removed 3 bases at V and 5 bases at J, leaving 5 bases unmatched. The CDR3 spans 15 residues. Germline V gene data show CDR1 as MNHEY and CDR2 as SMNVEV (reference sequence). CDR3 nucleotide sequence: TGTGCCAGCAGTTTGTACGCGGGAGGAACCGGGGAGCTGTTTTTT. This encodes CASSLYAGGTGELFF.

CDR3 sequence (DNA): TGTGCCACCGCTTTTAGTAATGAAAAACTGTTTTTT. It codes for CATAFSNEKLFF. J is TRBJ1-4 and V is TRBV28; D gene uncertain. Trimming took 10 bases from V and 4 from J, leaving 10 bases between them. This CDR3 has 12 amino acids. Germline CDR1 is MDHEN and CDR2 is SYDVKM.

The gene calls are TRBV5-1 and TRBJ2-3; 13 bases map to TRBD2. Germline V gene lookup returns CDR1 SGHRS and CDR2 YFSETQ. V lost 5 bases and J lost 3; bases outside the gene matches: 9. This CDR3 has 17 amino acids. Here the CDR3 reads CASSPTRLAGGTDTQYF. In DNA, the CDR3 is TGCGCCAGCAGTCCAACTCGACTAGCGGGAGGTACAGATACGCAGTATTTT.

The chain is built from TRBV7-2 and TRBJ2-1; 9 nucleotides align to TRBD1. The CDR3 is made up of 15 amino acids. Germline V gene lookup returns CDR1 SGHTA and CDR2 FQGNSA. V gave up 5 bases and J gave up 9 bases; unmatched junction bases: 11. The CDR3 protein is CASSPRTGEALEQFF. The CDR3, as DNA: TGTGCCAGCAGCCCGCGGACAGGGGAGGCCCTTGAGCAGTTCTTC.

In DNA form, the CDR3 reads TGCGCCAGCAGCCAACGGACAGGAGCTTTGGGACTAGGTCTCTACAATGAGCAGTTCTTC. Translating gives CASSQRTGALGLGLYNEQFF. The chain uses TRBV4-3 and TRBJ2-1; the D gene is possibly TRBD2 (8 bases). Germline lookup yields CDR1 LGHNA and CDR2 YSLEER. The CDR3 sequence is 20 residues long. Trimming removed 2 bases from V and 3 bases from J, with 26 bases in between.

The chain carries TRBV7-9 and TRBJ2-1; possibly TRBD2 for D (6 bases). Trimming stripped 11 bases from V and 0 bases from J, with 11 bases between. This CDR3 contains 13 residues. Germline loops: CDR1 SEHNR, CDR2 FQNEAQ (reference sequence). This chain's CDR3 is CAGERASYNEQFF. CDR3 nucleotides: TGTGCCGGAGAGCGGGCCTCCTACAATGAGCAGTTCTTC.

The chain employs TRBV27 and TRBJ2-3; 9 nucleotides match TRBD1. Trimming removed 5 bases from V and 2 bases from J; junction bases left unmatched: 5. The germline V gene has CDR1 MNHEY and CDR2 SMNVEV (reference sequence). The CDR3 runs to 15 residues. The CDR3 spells CASSIGTGNTDTQYF. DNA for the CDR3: TGTGCCAGCAGTATCGGGACAGGGAACACAGATACGCAGTATTTT.

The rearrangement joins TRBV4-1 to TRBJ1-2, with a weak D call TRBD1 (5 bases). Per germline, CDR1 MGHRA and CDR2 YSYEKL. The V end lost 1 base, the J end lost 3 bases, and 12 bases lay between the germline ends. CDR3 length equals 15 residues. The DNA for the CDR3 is TGCGCCAGCAGCCAAGTGGGCAGGGAGGACTATGGCTACACCTTC. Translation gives CASSQVGREDYGYTF.

Written as DNA, the CDR3 is TGTGCCAGCAGACGGGACACCTTGAACACTGAAGCTTTCTTT. Protein product: CASRRDTLNTEAFF. V gene TRBV28 combines with J gene TRBJ1-1; possibly TRBD1 for D (6 bases). With 6 bases removed from V and 0 bases from J, the gap between germline ends came to 11 bases. The CDR3 length is 14 residues. Looked up from germline, CDR1 is MDHEN and CDR2 is SYDVKM.

The DNA for the CDR3 is TGTGCCAGCACCTTGGGACAGGGGGGCTACGAGCAGTACTTC. Protein sequence: CASTLGQGGYEQYF. The chain recombines TRBV28 with TRBJ2-7; TRBD1 aligns across 11 bases. CDR1 MDHEN and CDR2 SYDVKM come from the germline V gene. This CDR3 is built from 14 residues. Trimming removed 7 bases from V and 3 bases from J; junction bases left unmatched: 5.

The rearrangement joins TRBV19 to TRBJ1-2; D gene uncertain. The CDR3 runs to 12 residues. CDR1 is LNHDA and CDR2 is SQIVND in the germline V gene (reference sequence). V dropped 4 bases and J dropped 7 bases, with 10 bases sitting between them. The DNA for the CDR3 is TGTGCCAGTAGTAGCGGATCGTTTGGCTACACCTTC. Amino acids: CASSSGSFGYTF. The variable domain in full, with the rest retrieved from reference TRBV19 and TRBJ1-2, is DGGITQSPKYLFRKEGQNVTLSCEQNLNHDAMYWYRQDPGQGLRLIYYSQIVNDFQKGDIAEGYSVSREKKESFPLTVTSAQKNPTAFYLCASSSGSFGYTFGSGTRLTVV.

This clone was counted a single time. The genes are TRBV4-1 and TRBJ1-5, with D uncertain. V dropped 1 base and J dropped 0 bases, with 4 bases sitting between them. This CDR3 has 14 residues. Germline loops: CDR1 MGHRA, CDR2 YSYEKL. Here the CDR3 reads CASSQVYSNQPQHF. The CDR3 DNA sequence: TGCGCCAGCAGCCAAGTGTATAGCAATCAGCCCCAGCATTTT.

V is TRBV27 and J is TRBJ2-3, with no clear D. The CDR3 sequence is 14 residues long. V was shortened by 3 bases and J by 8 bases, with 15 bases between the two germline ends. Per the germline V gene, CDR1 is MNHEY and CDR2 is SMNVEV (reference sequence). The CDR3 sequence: CASSFRHSGSTQYF. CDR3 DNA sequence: TGTGCCAGCAGTTTCCGTCACTCAGGATCTACGCAGTATTTT.

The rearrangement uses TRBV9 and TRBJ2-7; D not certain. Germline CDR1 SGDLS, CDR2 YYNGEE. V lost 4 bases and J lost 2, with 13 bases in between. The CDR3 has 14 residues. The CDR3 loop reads CASSSTITPYEQYF. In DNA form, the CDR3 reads TGTGCCAGCAGCTCCACTATTACTCCCTACGAGCAGTACTTC.

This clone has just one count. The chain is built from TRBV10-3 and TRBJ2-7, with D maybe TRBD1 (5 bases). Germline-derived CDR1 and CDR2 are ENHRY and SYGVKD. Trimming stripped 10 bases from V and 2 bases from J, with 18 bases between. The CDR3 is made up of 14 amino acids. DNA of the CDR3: TGTGCCACGTCTACGATGGGGCAAGCCTACGAGCAGTACTTC. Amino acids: CATSTMGQAYEQYF.

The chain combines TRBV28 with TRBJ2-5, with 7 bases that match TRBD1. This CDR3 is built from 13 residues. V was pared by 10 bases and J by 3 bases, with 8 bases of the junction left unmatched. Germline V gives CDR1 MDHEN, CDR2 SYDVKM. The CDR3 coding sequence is TGTGCCACCCGAAACAGGGGAGAAGAGACCCAGTACTTC. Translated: CATRNRGEETQYF.

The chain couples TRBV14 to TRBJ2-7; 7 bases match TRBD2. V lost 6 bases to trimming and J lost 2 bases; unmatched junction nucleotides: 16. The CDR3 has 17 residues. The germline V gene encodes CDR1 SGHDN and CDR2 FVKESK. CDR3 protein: CASRPTSDIIWTYEQYF. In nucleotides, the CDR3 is TGTGCCAGCAGACCTACTAGCGACATAATCTGGACCTACGAGCAGTACTTC.

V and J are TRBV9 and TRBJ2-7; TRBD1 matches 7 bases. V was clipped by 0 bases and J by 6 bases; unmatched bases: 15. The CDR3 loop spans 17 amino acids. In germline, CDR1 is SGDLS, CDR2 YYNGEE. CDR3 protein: CASSVGLGGQLATEQYF. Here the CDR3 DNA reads TGTGCCAGCAGCGTAGGATTAGGGGGACAGTTGGCCACCGAGCAGTACTTC. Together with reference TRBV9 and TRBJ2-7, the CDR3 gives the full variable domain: DSGVTQTPKHLITATGQRVTLRCSPRSGDLSVYWYQQSLDQGLQFLIQYYNGEERAKGNILERFSAQQFPDLHSELNLSSLELGDSALYFCASSVGLGGQLATEQYFGPGTRLTVT.

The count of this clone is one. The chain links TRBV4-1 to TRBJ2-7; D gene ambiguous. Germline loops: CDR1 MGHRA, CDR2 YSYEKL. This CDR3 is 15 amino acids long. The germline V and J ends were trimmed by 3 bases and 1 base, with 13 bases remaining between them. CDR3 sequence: CASSQIAMSSYEQYF. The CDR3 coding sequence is TGCGCCAGCAGCCAGATAGCCATGAGTTCCTACGAGCAGTACTTC.

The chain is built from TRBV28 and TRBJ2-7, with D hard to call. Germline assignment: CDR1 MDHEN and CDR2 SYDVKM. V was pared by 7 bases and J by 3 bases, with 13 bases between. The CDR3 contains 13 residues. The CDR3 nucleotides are TGTGCCAGCACCCACCAAGGCGGCTACGAGCAGTACTTC. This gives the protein CASTHQGGYEQYF.

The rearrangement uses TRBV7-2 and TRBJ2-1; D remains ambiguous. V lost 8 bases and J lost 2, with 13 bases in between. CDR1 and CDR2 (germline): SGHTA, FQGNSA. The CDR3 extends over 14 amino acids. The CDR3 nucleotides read TGTGCCAGCGAAGCCCCTTCGGCCTACAATGAGCAGTTCTTC. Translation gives CASEAPSAYNEQFF.

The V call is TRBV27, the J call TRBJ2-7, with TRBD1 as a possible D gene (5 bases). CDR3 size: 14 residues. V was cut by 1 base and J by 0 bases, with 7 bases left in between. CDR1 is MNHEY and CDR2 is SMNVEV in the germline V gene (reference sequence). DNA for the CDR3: TGTGCCAGCAGTTTATTTCAGGGCTCCTACGAGCAGTACTTC. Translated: CASSLFQGSYEQYF.